Presented here are 19 T cell receptor beta chains from one specimen sequenced in a study of CD8 T cells in Susac syndrome. A quantity of about 0.45 to 1 ug RNA underwent reverse transcription using random hexamers. MiXCR was run by TCRdb on the immunoSEQ multiplex PCR reads, yielding one entry per CDR3 protein. The data show about 190,000 distinct CDR3 sequences, roughly 92% seen once. Sequencing was performed on CD4+ T cells from PBMCs. These receptor sequences come from a human donor in good health.

V usage is TRBV4-2 and J usage is TRBJ1-2; D gene unclear. The CDR3 has 14 residues. The V gene lost 1 base and the J gene lost 4 bases, with 10 bases spanning the gap. Per the germline V gene, CDR1 is LGHNA and CDR2 is YNFKEQ. CDR3 sequence reads: CASSQAEVIYGYTF. The DNA for the CDR3 is TGTGCCAGCAGCCAAGCGGAGGTTATCTATGGCTACACCTTC.

The chain employs TRBV28 and TRBJ1-5; D remains unclear. Trimming removed 10 bases from V and 0 bases from J, with 10 bases in between. CDR1 is MDHEN and CDR2 is SYDVKM in the germline V gene. CDR3 length: 13 amino acids. This CDR3 is CATFPNSNQPQHF. DNA of the CDR3: TGTGCCACCTTTCCTAATAGCAATCAGCCCCAGCATTTT. Filled out from reference TRBV28 and TRBJ1-5, the complete variable domain reads DVKVTQSSRYLVKRTGEKVFLECVQDMDHENMFWYRQDPGLGLRLIYFSYDVKMKEKGDIPEGYSVSREKKERFSLILESASTNQTSMYLCATFPNSNQPQHFGDGTRLSIL.

The chain uses TRBV25-1 and TRBJ2-7, with D possibly TRBD1 on 5 matching bases. CDR3 length: 15 amino acids. The germline V gene has CDR1 MGHDK and CDR2 SYGVNS. V was cut by 2 bases and J by 5 bases, with 16 bases left in between. CDR3 amino acids: CASSEVGQGSDEQYF. CDR3 sequence (DNA): TGTGCCAGCAGTGAAGTTGGCCAGGGATCGGACGAGCAGTACTTC.

CDR3: CASSINPLGRNNQPQHF. CDR3 bases: TGTGCCAGTAGTATAAACCCCCTTGGACGGAACAATCAGCCCCAGCATTTT. The chain has TRBV19 and TRBJ1-5; the D is unclear. The CDR3 loop spans 17 amino acids. Trimming stripped 2 bases from V and 3 bases from J, with 17 bases between. Germline V lookup: CDR1 LNHDA, CDR2 SQIVND (reference sequence).

The chain carries TRBV7-2 and TRBJ1-2, with D tentatively TRBD1 (5 bases). The CDR3 totals 14 residues. The germline V gene has CDR1 SGHTA and CDR2 FQGNSA. Trimming left V 7 bases short and J 7 bases short, with 19 bases between. CDR3: CASTLGPGPLGYTF. CDR3 coding DNA: TGTGCCAGCACCCTCGGCCCGGGGCCCCTTGGCTACACCTTC. The variable domain in full, completed from reference TRBV7-2 and TRBJ1-2, reads GAGVSQSPSNKVTEKGKDVELRCDPISGHTALYWYRQSLGQGLEFLIYFQGNSAPDKSGLPSDRFSAERTGGSVSTLTIQRTQQEDSAVYLCASTLGPGPLGYTFGSGTRLTVV.

The count of this clonotype is one. The V call is TRBV5-1, the J call TRBJ1-5; D unclear. This CDR3 is 13 amino acids long. The germline V gene has CDR1 SGHRS and CDR2 YFSETQ. V dropped 0 bases and J dropped 7 bases, with 8 bases sitting between them. The CDR3 DNA reads TGCGCCAGCAGCTTGGCCGGACCACAGCCCCAGCATTTT. Its translation: CASSLAGPQPQHF. The full variable domain, rest sourced from reference TRBV5-1 and TRBJ1-5, is KAGVTQTPRYLIKTRGQQVTLSCSPISGHRSVSWYQQTPGQGLQFLFEYFSETQRNKGNFPGRFSGRQFSNSRSEMNVSTLELGDSALYLCASSLAGPQPQHFGDGTRLSIL.

V gene TRBV19 combines with J gene TRBJ1-2; no firm D call. The CDR3 has 11 amino acids. Per the germline V gene, CDR1 is LNHDA and CDR2 is SQIVND (reference sequence). Deletions cut 5 bases from V and 10 bases from J, with 11 bases between. Written as DNA, the CDR3 is TGTGCCAGTAGTGGGCCGACGGTCTACACCTTC. It translates to CASSGPTVYTF.

The J gene is TRBJ1-1, the V gene TRBV29-1, with 7 bases identical to TRBD1. Unmatched junction bases numbered 3, after V lost 5 bases and J lost 6 bases. The length of the CDR3 is 11 residues. Germline loops: CDR1 SQVTM, CDR2 ANQGSEA. The CDR3 is CSVFDRAEAFF. DNA of the CDR3: TGCAGCGTTTTCGACAGGGCTGAAGCTTTCTTT.

This clonotype was counted a few times. The V gene is TRBV7-3, the J gene TRBJ2-6, with unresolved D. Germline loops: CDR1 SGHTA, CDR2 FQGTGA. The V gene lost 3 bases and the J gene lost 1 base, with 4 bases spanning the gap. The CDR3 runs 14 residues. The CDR3 spells CASSLASGANVLTF. CDR3 coding DNA: TGTGCCAGCAGCTTGGCGTCTGGGGCCAACGTCCTGACTTTC.

This sequence joins TRBV12-3 or TRBV12-4 and TRBJ1-1, with D possibly TRBD1 on 5 matching bases. This CDR3 contains 16 residues. With 6 bases removed from V and 4 bases from J, the gap between germline ends came to 21 bases. The CDR3 reads CASSPLRRGQATEAFF. In DNA, the CDR3 is TGTGCCAGCAGCCCTCTTAGGCGGGGCCAGGCCACTGAAGCTTTCTTT.

This clonotype came up once. V is TRBV7-9 and J is TRBJ1-2; D remains unclear. The germline V gene has CDR1 SEHNR and CDR2 FQNEAQ (reference sequence). Trimming removed 4 bases from V and 0 bases from J, with 9 bases in between. The CDR3 runs to 14 residues. The CDR3 DNA follows: TGTGCCAGCAGCTCGACATCTGCTAACTATGGCTACACCTTC. Amino acid sequence: CASSSTSANYGYTF.

The chain uses TRBV2 and TRBJ1-1, with TRBD1 as a possible D gene (6 bases). The CDR3 is made up of 13 amino acids. Trimming cost V 9 bases and J 1 base, with 12 bases left between them. Germline V lookup: CDR1 SNHLY, CDR2 FYNNEI. The CDR3 bases are TGTGCCAGGGGGGGGCAGGGGAACACTGAAGCTTTCTTT. It specifies CARGGQGNTEAFF.

The V gene is TRBV9, the J gene TRBJ2-4, with D perhaps TRBD1 (7 bases). CDR1 is SGDLS and CDR2 is YYNGEE in the germline V gene. The CDR3 contains 12 residues. Deletions cut 4 bases from V and 15 bases from J, with 17 bases between. CDR3 sequence reads: CASSSETGRLYF. The CDR3, as DNA: TGTGCCAGCAGCTCCGAGACAGGGAGGCTGTACTTC.

The rearrangement links TRBV27 to TRBJ1-2, with unresolved D. The CDR3 sequence is 12 residues long. CDR1 is MNHEY and CDR2 is SMNVEV in the germline V gene (reference sequence). V gave up 2 bases and J gave up 10 bases, with 11 bases separating them. CDR3 in DNA: TGTGCCAGCAGTTTACGAGGAGAGGTCTACACCTTC. Translation gives CASSLRGEVYTF.

The chain has TRBV29-1 and TRBJ2-3, with a tentative D call TRBD1 (6 bases). The germline V and J ends were trimmed by 8 bases and 2 bases, with 14 bases remaining between them. The CDR3 covers 13 residues. The germline V gene encodes CDR1 SQVTM and CDR2 ANQGSEA. The CDR3 region has the DNA TGCAGCTCCCGGGACATCCTCACAGATACGCAGTATTTT. It codes for CSSRDILTDTQYF.

V is TRBV5-1 and J is TRBJ2-6; D call uncertain. The length of the CDR3 is 15 residues. Germline assignment: CDR1 SGHRS and CDR2 YFSETQ. V shed 4 bases and J shed 2 bases, with 10 bases lying between them. The CDR3, as DNA: TGCGCCAGCAGCGAAAGGGTAGCTGGGGCCAACGTCCTGACTTTC. Translation gives CASSERVAGANVLTF.

V and J are TRBV3-1 and TRBJ2-1; 9 nucleotides align to TRBD1. V lost 1 base to trimming and J lost 0 bases; unmatched junction nucleotides: 10. Per the germline V gene, CDR1 is LGHDT and CDR2 is YNNKEL (reference sequence). CDR3 length equals 19 residues. The CDR3, as DNA: TGTGCCAGCAGCCAAGTTCGGACAGGGGCCTTAAGCTCCTACAATGAGCAGTTCTTC. Translating gives CASSQVRTGALSSYNEQFF.

The chain uses TRBV4-1 and TRBJ2-3; weak D call: TRBD1 (5 bases). Germline values: CDR1 MGHRA, CDR2 YSYEKL. This CDR3 region has 19 residues. The ends were cut back, 0 bases at V and 0 bases at J, with 19 bases in the middle. DNA for the CDR3: TGCGCCAGCAGCCAAGATTTTGGGCAGGGATCTTCTAGCACAGATACGCAGTATTTT. This translates into CASSQDFGQGSSSTDTQYF.

The CDR3 loop reads CASSPLGRATYEQYF. CDR3 in DNA: TGCGCCAGCAGCCCCCTCGGCAGGGCAACCTACGAGCAGTACTTC. The chain combines TRBV5-1 with TRBJ2-7; weak D call: TRBD1 (5 bases). V lost 4 bases, J lost 2 bases, and 16 bases lay in between. Per germline, CDR1 SGHRS and CDR2 YFSETQ. This CDR3 has 15 amino acids.